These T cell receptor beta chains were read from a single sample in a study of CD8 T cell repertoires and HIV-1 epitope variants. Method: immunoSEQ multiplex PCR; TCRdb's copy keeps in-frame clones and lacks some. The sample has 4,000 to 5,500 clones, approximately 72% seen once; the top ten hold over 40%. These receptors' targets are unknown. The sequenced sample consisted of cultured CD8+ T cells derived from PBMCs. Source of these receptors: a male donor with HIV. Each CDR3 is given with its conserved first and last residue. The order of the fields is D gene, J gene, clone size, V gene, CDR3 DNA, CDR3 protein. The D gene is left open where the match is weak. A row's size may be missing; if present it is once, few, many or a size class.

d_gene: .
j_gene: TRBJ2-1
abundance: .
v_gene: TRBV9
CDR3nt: TGTGCCAGCAGCGTAGGTGGGATCGATGAGCAGTTCTTC
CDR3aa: CASSVGGIDEQFF

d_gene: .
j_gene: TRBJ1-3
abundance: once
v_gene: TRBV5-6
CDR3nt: TGTGCCAGCAGCTTGGGCGGGGAGTACGACACCATATATTTT
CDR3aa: CASSLGGEYDTIYF

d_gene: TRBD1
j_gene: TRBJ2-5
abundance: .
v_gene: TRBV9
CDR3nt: TGTGCCAGCAGCCCCAGGACAGGGTATCAAGAGACCCAGTACTTC
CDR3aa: CASSPRTGYQETQYF

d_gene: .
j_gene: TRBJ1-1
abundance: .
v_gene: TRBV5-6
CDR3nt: TGTGCCAGCAGCCGCGATATCCCTGGCGACACTGAAGCTTTCTTT
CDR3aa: CASSRDIPGDTEAFF

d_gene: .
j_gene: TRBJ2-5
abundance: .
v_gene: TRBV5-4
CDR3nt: TGTGCCAGCAGCTCGCCAGGACAAGAGACCCAGTACTTC
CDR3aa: CASSSPGQETQYF

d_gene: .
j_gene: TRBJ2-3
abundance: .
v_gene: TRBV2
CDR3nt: TGTGCCAGCAGACAGGATACGCAGTATTTT
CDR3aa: CASRQDTQYF

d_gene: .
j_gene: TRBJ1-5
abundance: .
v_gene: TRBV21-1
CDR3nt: TGTGCCAGCAGCAAAGGACAGGGCGGGGAGCCCCAGCATTTT
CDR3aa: CASSKGQGGEPQHF

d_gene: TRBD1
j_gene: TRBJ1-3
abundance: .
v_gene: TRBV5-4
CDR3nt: TGTGCCAGCAGCGCGCTGGACAGGGGAGTCGGTGGAAACACCATATATTTT
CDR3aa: CASSALDRGVGGNTIYF

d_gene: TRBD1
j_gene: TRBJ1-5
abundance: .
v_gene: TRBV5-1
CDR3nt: TGCGCCAGCAGCCGGGACAGCTCGGGTCAGCCCCAGCATTTT
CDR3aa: CASSRDSSGQPQHF

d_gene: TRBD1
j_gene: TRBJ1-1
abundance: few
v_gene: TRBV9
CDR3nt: TGTGCCAGCAGCTTGACAGGGGGAAACACTGAAGCTTTCTTT
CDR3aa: CASSLTGGNTEAFF

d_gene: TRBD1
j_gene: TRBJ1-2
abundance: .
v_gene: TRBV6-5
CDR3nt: TGTGCCAGCAGTAACTTCGGGACAGGGGCCGGTGGCTACACCTTC
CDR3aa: CASSNFGTGAGGYTF

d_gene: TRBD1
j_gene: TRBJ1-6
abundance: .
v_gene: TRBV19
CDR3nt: TGTGCCAGTAGTGGGACAGCAGATAATTCACCCCTCCACTTT
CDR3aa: CASSGTADNSPLHF

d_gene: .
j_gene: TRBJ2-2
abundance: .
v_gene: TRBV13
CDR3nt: TGTGCCAGCAGGTCGAACACCGGGGAGCTGTTTTTT
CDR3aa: CASRSNTGELFF

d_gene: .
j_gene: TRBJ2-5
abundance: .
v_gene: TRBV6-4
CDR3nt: TGTGCCAGCAGTGACAGGGGACGAGAGACCCAGTACTTC
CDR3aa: CASSDRGRETQYF

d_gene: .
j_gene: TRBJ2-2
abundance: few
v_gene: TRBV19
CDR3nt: TGTGCCAGTAGTATAGATCTTCGTGGGAACACCGGGGAGCTGTTTTTT
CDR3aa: CASSIDLRGNTGELFF

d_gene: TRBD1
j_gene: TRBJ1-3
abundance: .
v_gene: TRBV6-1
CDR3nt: TGTGCCGCCTTGACAGGGGCTGGAAACACCATATATTTT
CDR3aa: CAALTGAGNTIYF

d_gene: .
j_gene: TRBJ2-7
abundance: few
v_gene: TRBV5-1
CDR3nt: TGCGCCAGCTGTTATGAGGGACCAAGCGAGCAGTACTTC
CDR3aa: CASCYEGPSEQYF

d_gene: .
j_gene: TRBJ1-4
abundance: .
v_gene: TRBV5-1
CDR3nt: TGCGCCAGCAGCATAGGGGAAGGGGCCTCGGGGAAACTGTTTTTT
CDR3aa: CASSIGEGASGKLFF

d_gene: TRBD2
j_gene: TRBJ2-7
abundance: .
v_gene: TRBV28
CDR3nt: TGTGCCAGCAGTCCGGAAGCGGGAGTAAGCGAGCAGTACTTC
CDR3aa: CASSPEAGVSEQYF

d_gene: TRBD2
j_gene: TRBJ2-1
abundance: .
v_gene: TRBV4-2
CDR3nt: TGTGCCAGCAGCCAAGATACTAGCGGAAGCTCCTACAATGAGCAGTTCTTC
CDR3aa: CASSQDTSGSSYNEQFF

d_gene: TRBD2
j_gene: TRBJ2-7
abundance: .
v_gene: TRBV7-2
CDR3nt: TGTGCCAGCAGCTTAGCCTCAGCGGGGGGTATCTCCTACGAGCAGTACTTC
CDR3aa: CASSLASAGGISYEQYF

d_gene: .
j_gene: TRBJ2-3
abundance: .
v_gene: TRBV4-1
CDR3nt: TGCGCCAGCAGCCAAGACCGGCCCAGTAGGGCGGATACGCAGTATTTT
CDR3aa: CASSQDRPSRADTQYF

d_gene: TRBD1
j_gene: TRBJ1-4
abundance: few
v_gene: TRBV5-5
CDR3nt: TGTGCCAGCAGCCCGGACAGGGTACCTAATGAAAAACTGTTTTTT
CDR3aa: CASSPDRVPNEKLFF

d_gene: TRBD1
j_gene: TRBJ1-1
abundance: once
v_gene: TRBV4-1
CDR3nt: TGCGCCAGCAGCCGTTTACAGGGGGAGGAAGCTTTCTTT
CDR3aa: CASSRLQGEEAFF

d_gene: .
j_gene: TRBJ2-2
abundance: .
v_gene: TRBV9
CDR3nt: TGTGCCAGCAGCGTATGGCGGGGCCAAAACACCGGGGAGCTGTTTTTT
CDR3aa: CASSVWRGQNTGELFF

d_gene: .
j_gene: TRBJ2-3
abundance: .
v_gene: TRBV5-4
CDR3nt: TGTGCCAGCAGCTTTGGGGGTACTGGGGCAGATACGCAGTATTTT
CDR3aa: CASSFGGTGADTQYF

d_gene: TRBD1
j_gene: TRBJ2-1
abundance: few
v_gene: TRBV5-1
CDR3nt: TGCGCCAGCAGCCAGACAGGGGGCAATGAGCAGTTCTTC
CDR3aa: CASSQTGGNEQFF

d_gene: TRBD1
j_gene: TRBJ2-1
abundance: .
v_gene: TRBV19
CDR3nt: TGTGCCAGTAAATCAACAGGGGGCGGTGAGCAGTTCTTC
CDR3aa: CASKSTGGGEQFF

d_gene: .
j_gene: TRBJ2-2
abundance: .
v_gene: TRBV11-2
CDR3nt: TGTGCCAGCATTGAATCCGGGGAGCTGTTTTTT
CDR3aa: CASIESGELFF

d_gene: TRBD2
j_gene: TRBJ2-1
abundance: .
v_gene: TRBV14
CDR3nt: TGTGCCAGCAGGCTAGCGGGAGAAGGTGAGCAGTTCTTC
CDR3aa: CASRLAGEGEQFF

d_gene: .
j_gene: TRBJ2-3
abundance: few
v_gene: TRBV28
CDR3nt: TGTGCCAGCAGTTTAGGAGCGGTAAGCACAGATACGCAGTATTTT
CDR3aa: CASSLGAVSTDTQYF

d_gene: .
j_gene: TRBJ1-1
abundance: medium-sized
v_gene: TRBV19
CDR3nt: TGTGCCAGTGCGTCGGGAGGGATCACTGAAGCTTTCTTT
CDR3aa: CASASGGITEAFF

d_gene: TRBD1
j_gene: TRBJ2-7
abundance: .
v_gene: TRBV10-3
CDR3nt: TGTGCCATCAGTGACTCGACCGGGACAGGGACCTACGAGCAGTACTTC
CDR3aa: CAISDSTGTGTYEQYF

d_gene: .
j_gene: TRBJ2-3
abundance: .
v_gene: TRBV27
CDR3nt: TGTGCCAGCAGTTTAAGTGGGGCCACAGATACGCAGTATTTT
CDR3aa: CASSLSGATDTQYF

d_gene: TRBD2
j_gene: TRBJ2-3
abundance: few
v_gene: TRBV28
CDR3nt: TGTGCCAGCAGTTTTGGACTAGCAGCTATCACAGATACGCAGTATTTT
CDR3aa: CASSFGLAAITDTQYF

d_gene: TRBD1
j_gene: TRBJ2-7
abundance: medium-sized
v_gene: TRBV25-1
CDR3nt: TGTGCCAGCAGTAGTGACCGATGGGACAGGGAAACCTACGAGCAGTACTTC
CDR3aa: CASSSDRWDRETYEQYF

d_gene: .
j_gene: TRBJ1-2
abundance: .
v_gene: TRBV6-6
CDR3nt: TGTGCCAGCAGTTACTCGCTTGGGGACTATGGCTACACCTTC
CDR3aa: CASSYSLGDYGYTF

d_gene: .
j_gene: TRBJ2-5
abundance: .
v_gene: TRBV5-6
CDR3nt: TGTGCCAGCAGCTTGTCAGGTCAAGAGACCCAGTACTTC
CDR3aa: CASSLSGQETQYF

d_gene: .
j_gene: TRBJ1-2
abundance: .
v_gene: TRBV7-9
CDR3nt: TGTGCCAGCAGGTACTTCCCGAACTATGGCTACACCTTC
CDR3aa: CASRYFPNYGYTF

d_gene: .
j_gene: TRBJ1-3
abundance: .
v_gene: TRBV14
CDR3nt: TGTGCCAGCAGGCCAGACAGTGCTGGAAACACCATATATTTT
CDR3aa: CASRPDSAGNTIYF

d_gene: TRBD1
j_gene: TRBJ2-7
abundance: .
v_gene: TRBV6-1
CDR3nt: TGTGCCAGCAGTGAACGACAGGGAACCTACGAGCAGTACTTC
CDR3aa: CASSERQGTYEQYF

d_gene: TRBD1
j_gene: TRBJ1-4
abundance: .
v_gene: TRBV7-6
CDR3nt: TGTGCCAGCAGCTCCCGGACAGGGGGGATTAATGAAAAACTGTTTTTT
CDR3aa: CASSSRTGGINEKLFF

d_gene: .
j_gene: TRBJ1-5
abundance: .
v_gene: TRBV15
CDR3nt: TGTGCCACCAGCAGAGAGCGGGGTGGTCAGCCCCAGCATTTT
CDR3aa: CATSRERGGQPQHF

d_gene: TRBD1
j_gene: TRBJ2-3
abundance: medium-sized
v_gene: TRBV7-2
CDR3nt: TGTGCCAGCAGCCCAGGACAGGGCAACACAGATACGCAGTATTTT
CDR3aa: CASSPGQGNTDTQYF

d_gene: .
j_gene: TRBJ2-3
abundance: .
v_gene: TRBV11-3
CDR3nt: TGTGCCAGCAGCCCAGGAGTCACAGATACGCAGTATTTT
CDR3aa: CASSPGVTDTQYF

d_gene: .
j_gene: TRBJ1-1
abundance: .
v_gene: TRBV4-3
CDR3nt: TGCGCCAGCAGCCAAGATTCGGACTACACTGAAGCTTTCTTT
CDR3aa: CASSQDSDYTEAFF

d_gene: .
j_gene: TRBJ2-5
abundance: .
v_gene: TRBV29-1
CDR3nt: TGCAGCGTTGAATCTGGGGACCTGGAAGAGGAGACCCAGTACTTC
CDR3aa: CSVESGDLEEETQYF

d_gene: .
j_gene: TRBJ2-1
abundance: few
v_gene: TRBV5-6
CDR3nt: TGTGCCAGCACCCCGTCTTCTTGGGGCAATGAGCAGTTCTTC
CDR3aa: CASTPSSWGNEQFF

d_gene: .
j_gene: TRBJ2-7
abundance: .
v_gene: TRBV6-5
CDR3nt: TGTGCCAGCAGTTACTCGGAGGGGAACCCCTACGAGCAGTACTTC
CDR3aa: CASSYSEGNPYEQYF

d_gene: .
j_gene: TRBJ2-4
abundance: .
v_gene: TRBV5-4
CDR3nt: TGTGCCAGCAGCCTTCCGGGGGACATGGCCAAAAACATTCAGTACTTC
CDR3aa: CASSLPGDMAKNIQYF

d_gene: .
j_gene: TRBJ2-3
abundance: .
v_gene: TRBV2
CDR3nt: TGTGCCAGCAGACTCTTAGGGGCAGATACGCAGTATTTT
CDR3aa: CASRLLGADTQYF

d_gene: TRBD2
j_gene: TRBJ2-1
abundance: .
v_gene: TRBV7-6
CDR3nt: TGTGCCAGCAGCTTAGAGACTAGCGCAGAAAACAATGAGCAGTTCTTC
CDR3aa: CASSLETSAENNEQFF